This passage covers 22 T cell receptor beta chains from one sample sequenced in a study of cytomegalovirus exposure and HLA in healthy donors. A multiplex PCR was run with 60 Vbeta primers and 13 Jbeta primers. Sequencing used immunoSEQ multiplex PCR; TCRdb keeps in-frame clones, though not all of them. The sample consists of roughly 160,000 clones, about 88% of them appearing once. The sample comprised PBMCs. The source is a man aged 25 to 40 in good health and CMV-seropositive.

This clone was counted once. The rearrangement joins TRBV7-9 to TRBJ2-3; 11 bases match TRBD2. The CDR3 totals 15 residues. The germline V gene has CDR1 SEHNR and CDR2 FQNEAQ (reference sequence). V was clipped by 6 bases and J by 2 bases; unmatched bases: 4. Here the CDR3 reads CASRKGLAVTDTQYF. As DNA, the CDR3 is TGTGCCAGCAGAAAGGGACTAGCGGTCACAGATACGCAGTATTTT. Complete variable domain (other parts from reference TRBV7-9 and TRBJ2-3): DTGVSQNPRHKITKRGQNVTFRCDPISEHNRLYWYRQTLGQGPEFLTYFQNEAQLEKSRLLSDRFSAERPKGSFSTLEIQRTEQGDSAMYLCASRKGLAVTDTQYFGPGTRLTVL.

The CDR3 DNA reads as TGTGCCAGCAGCGTAGCTACCCTCGGGGAGCTGTTTTTT. Its protein product is CASSVATLGELFF. This chain links TRBV9 with TRBJ2-2; D is undetermined. V was cut by 0 bases and J by 7 bases, with 7 bases left in between. The CDR3 is made up of 13 amino acids. Looked up from germline, CDR1 is SGDLS and CDR2 is YYNGEE. Looking up the rest from reference TRBV9 and TRBJ2-2 gives the full variable domain: DSGVTQTPKHLITATGQRVTLRCSPRSGDLSVYWYQQSLDQGLQFLIQYYNGEERAKGNILERFSAQQFPDLHSELNLSSLELGDSALYFCASSVATLGELFFGEGSRLTVL.

CDR3 sequence reads: CASKKGTNTGELFF. In DNA form, the CDR3 reads TGTGCCAGCAAGAAGGGGACGAACACCGGGGAGCTGTTTTTT. V usage is TRBV9 and J usage is TRBJ2-2; D might be TRBD1 (5 bases). Germline loops: CDR1 SGDLS, CDR2 YYNGEE. This CDR3 has 14 residues. V shed 6 bases and J shed 0 bases, with 9 bases lying between them.

The genes are TRBV7-9 and TRBJ2-1; possible D gene TRBD2, 5 bases. The V end lost 4 bases, the J end lost 8 bases, and 9 bases lay between the germline ends. There are 12 residues in the CDR3. Per germline, CDR1 SEHNR and CDR2 FQNEAQ (reference sequence). In DNA, the CDR3 is TGTGCCAGCAGCTGGAGCGGCGATGAGCAGTTCTTC. This codes for CASSWSGDEQFF.

A word on this clone: The same CDR3 arises from other DNA sequences in this sample as well. J is TRBJ2-1 and V is TRBV6-5; 13 nucleotides agree with TRBD2. The germline V gene encodes CDR1 MNHEY and CDR2 SVGAGI. The CDR3 has 15 amino acids. J lost 6 bases, V lost 5 bases, and 4 bases had no gene match. The CDR3 here is CASSLGLAGANEQFF. CDR3 coding DNA: TGTGCCAGCAGTCTCGGACTAGCGGGAGCCAATGAGCAGTTCTTC.

The chain is built from TRBV4-1 and TRBJ2-2, with D perhaps TRBD2 (6 bases). Trimming removed 4 bases at V and 2 bases at J, with 11 bases between. Germline V gene data show CDR1 as MGHRA and CDR2 as YSYEKL. The CDR3 has 15 amino acids. The CDR3 DNA reads as TGCGCCAGCAGCCCCCTTACTAGCAACACCGGGGAGCTGTTTTTT. This translates into CASSPLTSNTGELFF.

CDR3 nucleotide sequence: TGTGCCAGCAGCTTAGCTCCTAGCCCATCCTACGAGCAGTACTTC. Amino acid sequence: CASSLAPSPSYEQYF. The chain has TRBV13 and TRBJ2-7; a weak D match, TRBD2 (5 bases). Germline V CDR1 and CDR2: PRHDT, FYEKMQ (reference sequence). This CDR3 region has 15 residues. V gave up 1 base and J gave up 1 base, with 11 bases separating them.

V is TRBV4-1 and J is TRBJ1-4; 10 bases agree with TRBD1. This CDR3 region has 16 residues. Trimming took 1 base from V and 8 from J; bases not matched to a gene: 7. CDR1 and CDR2 from the germline V gene are MGHRA and YSYEKL. CDR3 region: CASSQADRGLWEKLFF. The CDR3 DNA is TGCGCCAGCAGCCAAGCCGACAGGGGGCTTTGGGAAAAACTGTTTTTT.

The chain has TRBV4-1 and TRBJ2-7, with D maybe TRBD2 (6 bases). With 2 bases removed from V and 2 bases from J, the gap between germline ends came to 19 bases. In germline, CDR1 is MGHRA, CDR2 YSYEKL. This CDR3 is built from 17 residues. CDR3 loop: CASSQLLSGRNPYEQYF. CDR3 coding DNA: TGCGCCAGCAGCCAATTGCTTAGCGGACGAAACCCCTACGAGCAGTACTTC.

This chain connects TRBV19 to TRBJ1-1; possibly TRBD1 for D (5 bases). CDR1 is LNHDA and CDR2 is SQIVND in the germline V gene (reference sequence). The V end lost 4 bases, the J end lost 1 base, and 13 bases lay between the germline ends. The CDR3 runs to 15 residues. CDR3 sequence (DNA): TGTGCCAGTAGTAGTGTCGGGGGGGGGAACACTGAAGCTTTCTTT. Its protein is CASSSVGGGNTEAFF.

V and J are TRBV14 and TRBJ2-3; 14 nucleotides line up with TRBD2. The CDR3 loop spans 17 amino acids. Germline trimming cut 2 bases from V and 9 bases from J; bases unmatched to any gene: 10. The V gene's germline CDR1 is SGHDN and CDR2 FVKESK. CDR3 sequence reads: CASSQPGLAGDGGTQYF. For the CDR3, the DNA is TGTGCCAGCAGCCAACCGGGACTAGCGGGAGATGGGGGGACGCAGTATTTT.

This clone was seen more than once but under ten times. The V call is TRBV6-6, the J call TRBJ1-5, with a weak D call TRBD1 (6 bases). Germline values: CDR1 MNHNY, CDR2 SVGAGI (reference sequence). With 2 bases removed from V and 4 bases from J, the gap between germline ends came to 9 bases. This CDR3 has 14 amino acids. The CDR3 spells CASSYVQGNQPQHF. CDR3 nucleotide sequence: TGTGCCAGCAGTTACGTCCAGGGGAATCAGCCCCAGCATTTT.

This chain connects TRBV9 to TRBJ2-3, with D possibly matching TRBD2 (5 bases). This CDR3 has 13 residues. V shed 6 bases and J shed 8 bases, with 16 bases lying between them. CDR1 and CDR2 from the germline V gene are SGDLS and YYNGEE. CDR3 residues: CASNEIAPGTQYF. The CDR3, as DNA: TGTGCCAGCAACGAGATAGCGCCCGGTACGCAGTATTTT.

The V call is TRBV5-8, the J call TRBJ2-2; TRBD1 matches 7 bases. V trimming: 5 bases; J trimming: 5 bases; junction bases outside the gene matches: 6. The CDR3 spans 14 residues. From germline, CDR1 is SGHTS and CDR2 YDEGEE. Here the CDR3 DNA reads TGTGCCAGCAGTTCCGACAGGGTTACCGGGGAGCTGTTTTTT. Its protein product is CASSSDRVTGELFF.

V gene TRBV9 combines with J gene TRBJ1-2; TRBD1 aligns across 11 bases. The V and J ends lost 4 bases and 8 bases, in that order; junction bases with no gene match: 13. Germline loops: CDR1 SGDLS, CDR2 YYNGEE. The CDR3 totals 16 residues. The CDR3 reads CASSRQPGQGVRGYTF. The CDR3 nucleotides read TGTGCCAGCAGCCGACAACCGGGACAGGGGGTCAGGGGCTACACCTTC.

J is TRBJ2-1 and V is TRBV9; a possible D gene is TRBD2 (6 bases). V dropped 6 bases and J dropped 8 bases, with 21 bases sitting between them. The germline V gene has CDR1 SGDLS and CDR2 YYNGEE. CDR3 length equals 15 residues. The CDR3 protein is CASNWGGNPWDEQFF. CDR3 DNA: TGTGCCAGCAACTGGGGCGGGAACCCTTGGGATGAGCAGTTCTTC.

Written as DNA, the CDR3 is TGTGCCAGCGGGAGAAGTAGGGAGACCCAGTACTTC. Residues: CASGRSRETQYF. The genes are TRBV2 and TRBJ2-5; perhaps TRBD2 as D (5 bases). The CDR3 totals 12 residues. Germline values: CDR1 SNHLY, CDR2 FYNNEI. The ends were cut back, 8 bases at V and 5 bases at J, with 12 bases in the middle.

The gene calls are TRBV29-1 and TRBJ2-5; 7 nucleotides match TRBD2. CDR1 is SQVTM, CDR2 ANQGSEA, per germline. This CDR3 comprises 13 residues. Trimming removed 3 bases from V and 4 bases from J; junction bases left unmatched: 5. CDR3 protein: CSVESPGGETQYF. The CDR3 DNA reads TGCAGCGTTGAGAGCCCGGGGGGAGAGACCCAGTACTTC.

This chain joins TRBV2 and TRBJ2-7; 8 nucleotides agree with TRBD1. V lost 8 bases and J lost 4; bases outside the gene matches: 10. Germline V gene data show CDR1 as SNHLY and CDR2 as FYNNEI. CDR3 size: 14 residues. The CDR3 loop reads CASQNRQGTYEQYF. CDR3 sequence (DNA): TGTGCCAGCCAGAATCGACAGGGGACGTACGAGCAGTACTTC. The variable domain in full, completed from reference TRBV2 and TRBJ2-7, reads EPEVTQTPSHQVTQMGQEVILRCVPISNHLYFYWYRQILGQKVEFLVSFYNNEISEKSEIFDDQFSVERPDGSNFTLKIRSTKLEDSAMYFCASQNRQGTYEQYFGPGTRLTVT.

This clone appeared a few times. V and J are TRBV21-1 and TRBJ1-2. TRBV21-1 is assigned pseudogene status. The CDR3 is 18 amino acids. The CDR3 sequence: CASSNFKIPAGPRYGYTF. The CDR3 DNA reads TGTGCCAGCAGCAATTTTAAGATTCCCGCCGGTCCCCGATATGGCTACACCTTC.

The rearrangement uses TRBV5-6 and TRBJ1-4; the match to TRBD1 covers 9 bases. Looked up from germline, CDR1 is SGHDT and CDR2 is YYEEEE. The CDR3 consists of 15 residues. Trimming at V came to 3 bases and at J to 8 bases, leaving 8 bases not matched to a gene. In DNA form, the CDR3 reads TGTGCCAGCAGCTCTTACAGGGGGCGTCACGAAAAACTGTTTTTT. Amino acids: CASSSYRGRHEKLFF.

The sample holds a few counts of this clone. The chain has TRBV5-4 and TRBJ1-2; maybe TRBD1 (6 bases). This CDR3 is 14 amino acids long. The V end was cut by 0 bases, the J end by 4 bases, with 10 bases between. Germline loops: CDR1 SGHNT, CDR2 YYREEE (reference sequence). The CDR3: CASSLAKGGYGYTF. CDR3 bases: TGTGCCAGCAGCTTGGCGAAAGGGGGCTATGGCTACACCTTC.